The 14 T cell receptor beta chains presented below share a single source sample, sequenced in a study of cytomegalovirus exposure and HLA in healthy donors. The PCR employed 60 Vbeta primers together with 13 Jbeta primers. Profiled with immunoSEQ multiplex PCR; TCRdb holds only in-frame clones, not every one. The data contain around 300,000 clones, about 66% of them singletons. The sequencing input was PBMCs. Receptors were obtained from a female donor in good health and CMV-seronegative.

This chain connects TRBV7-9 to TRBJ2-7; 10 bases fit TRBD1. Germline trimming cut 4 bases from V and 6 bases from J; bases unmatched to any gene: 6. Germline V gene sequence: CDR1 SEHNR, CDR2 FQNEAQ (reference sequence). This CDR3 comprises 14 residues. The CDR3 DNA reads as TGTGCCAGCAGCTCCGGGACAGGGGAATTCGAGCAGTACTTC. Its protein product is CASSSGTGEFEQYF.

This clone was seen a handful of times. V usage is TRBV10-1 and J usage is TRBJ2-5; D is ambiguous. CDR3 length: 13 residues. V was shortened by 4 bases and J by 5 bases, with 11 bases between the two germline ends. CDR1 is WNHNN, CDR2 SYGVQD, per germline (reference sequence). CDR3 nucleotides: TGCGCCAGCAGTGCTCGCCTTGAGGAGACCCAGTACTTC. It codes for CASSARLEETQYF.

The chain employs TRBV5-1 and TRBJ2-5; no definite D call. The V gene's germline CDR1 is SGHRS and CDR2 YFSETQ. The V gene lost 0 bases and the J gene lost 4 bases, with 10 bases spanning the gap. CDR3 length: 14 residues. DNA of the CDR3: TGCGCCAGCAGCTTGGGTCCCCTAGTAGAGACCCAGTACTTC. This encodes CASSLGPLVETQYF.

The rearrangement links TRBV30 to TRBJ1-2; 8 bases match TRBD1. The V gene end was trimmed by 2 bases and the J gene end by 8 bases; junction bases not matched to a gene: 7. Germline V gives CDR1 GTSNPN, CDR2 SVGIG (reference sequence). The CDR3 totals 13 residues. CDR3 DNA sequence: TGTGCCTGGAGTTATGGACAGGGATGGGGCTACACCTTC. This encodes CAWSYGQGWGYTF.

The CDR3 is CASSPQSRDSYNEQFF. The CDR3 DNA sequence: TGTGCCAGCAGCCCCCAATCCAGGGATTCCTACAATGAGCAGTTCTTC. The genes are TRBV14 and TRBJ2-1, with a weak D call TRBD1 (5 bases). This CDR3 has 16 residues. Trimming stripped 4 bases from V and 1 base from J, with 14 bases between. Germline V CDR1 and CDR2: SGHDN, FVKESK.

V and J are TRBV6-5 and TRBJ1-2, with 12 bases lining up with TRBD1. V was clipped by 5 bases and J by 4 bases; unmatched bases: 5. CDR3 length: 15 amino acids. The germline gives CDR1 MNHEY, CDR2 SVGAGI. The CDR3 region has the DNA TGTGCCAGCAGTCGGGGACAGGGGGCAGTCTATGGCTACACCTTC. It specifies CASSRGQGAVYGYTF.

This sequence joins TRBV28 and TRBJ2-5; D is possibly TRBD1 (7 bases). The V and J ends lost 6 bases and 5 bases respectively, with 16 bases between them. Germline V lookup: CDR1 MDHEN, CDR2 SYDVKM. This CDR3 is built from 14 residues. The CDR3 DNA reads TGTGCCAGCAGCCTACCACAGGGGAGGGAGACCCAGTACTTC. This encodes CASSLPQGRETQYF. The variable domain in full, completed from reference TRBV28 and TRBJ2-5, reads DVKVTQSSRYLVKRTGEKVFLECVQDMDHENMFWYRQDPGLGLRLIYFSYDVKMKEKGDIPEGYSVSREKKERFSLILESASTNQTSMYLCASSLPQGRETQYFGPGTRLLVL.

The chain employs TRBV18 and TRBJ2-5, with 11 bases matching TRBD2. Germline V gene data show CDR1 as KGHSH and CDR2 as LQKENI. The trim removed 4 bases at V and 2 bases at J, leaving 3 bases unmatched. The CDR3 spans 15 residues. This CDR3 reads CASSQGLAAQETQYF. The CDR3 DNA is TGTGCCAGCTCACAGGGACTAGCGGCTCAAGAGACCCAGTACTTC.

The chain employs TRBV5-1 and TRBJ2-7; the match to TRBD1 covers 7 bases. The CDR3 spans 17 residues. Germline CDR1 SGHRS, CDR2 YFSETQ. V lost 2 bases, J lost 1 base, and 12 bases stayed unmatched. In DNA, the CDR3 is TGCGCCAGCAGCTTCCCCCCCGGGACAGACAATTCCTACGAGCAGTACTTC. This encodes CASSFPPGTDNSYEQYF.

The V and J genes are TRBV5-1 and TRBJ2-7; 9 positions agree with TRBD1. V gave up 4 bases and J gave up 4 bases; unmatched junction bases: 12. The CDR3 length is 16 residues. CDR1 and CDR2 (germline): SGHRS, YFSETQ. CDR3 in DNA: TGCGCCAGCAGCCTCTACTGGGACAGGGACGCGTACGAGCAGTACTTC. It encodes CASSLYWDRDAYEQYF.

This clone was picked up a small number of times. The chain combines TRBV6-5 with TRBJ2-5, with a possible D match to TRBD1 (6 bases). The CDR3 sequence is 15 residues long. Trimming cost V 5 bases and J 7 bases, with 20 bases left between them. The germline gives CDR1 MNHEY, CDR2 SVGAGI. Written as DNA, the CDR3 is TGTGCCAGCAGTCCCACGTGGGACACCATGGGGACCCAGTACTTC. It codes for CASSPTWDTMGTQYF.

On this clone: One end of the junction fails to match germline, which may point to a read error. The chain links TRBV6-5 to TRBJ1-5; D not certain. CDR1 is MNHEY and CDR2 is SVGAGI in the germline V gene. The CDR3 spans 13 residues. The DNA of the CDR3 is TGTGCCGGCAGTTACGACGGAGATGGGCCCCAGCATTTT. Its translation: CAGSYDGDGPQHF.

This clone was found a few times. The genes are TRBV4-2 and TRBJ2-6, with D unclear. This CDR3 contains 15 residues. The V and J ends lost 5 bases and 0 bases respectively, with 8 bases between them. Germline V gene data show CDR1 as LGHNA and CDR2 as YNFKEQ. CDR3 in DNA: TGTGCCAGCAGCACACACCCCTCTGGGGCCAACGTCCTGACTTTC. Its protein is CASSTHPSGANVLTF.

In DNA, the CDR3 is TGTGCCAGCAGCTGGGACAGGAGCTACGAGCAGTACTTC. Its protein product is CASSWDRSYEQYF. The chain carries TRBV5-4 and TRBJ2-7, with TRBD1 identical over 8 bases. Trimming removed 3 bases from V and 3 bases from J; junction bases left unmatched: 2. The CDR3 covers 13 residues. Germline V gene lookup returns CDR1 SGHNT and CDR2 YYREEE (reference sequence).